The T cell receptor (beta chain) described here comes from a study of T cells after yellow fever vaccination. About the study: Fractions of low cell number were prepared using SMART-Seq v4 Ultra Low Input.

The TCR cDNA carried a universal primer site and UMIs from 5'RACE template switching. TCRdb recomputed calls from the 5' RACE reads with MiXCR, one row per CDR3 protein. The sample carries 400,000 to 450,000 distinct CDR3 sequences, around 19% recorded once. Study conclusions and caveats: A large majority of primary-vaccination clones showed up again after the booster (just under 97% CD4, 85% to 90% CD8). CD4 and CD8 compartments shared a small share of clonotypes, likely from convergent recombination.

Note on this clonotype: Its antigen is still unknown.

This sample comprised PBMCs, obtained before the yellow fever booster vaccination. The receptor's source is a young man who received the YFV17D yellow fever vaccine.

The CDR3 loop reads CASSPSANYGYTF. DNA of the CDR3: TGTGCCAGCTCACCTTCGGCTAACTATGGCTACACCTTC. V usage is TRBV18 and J usage is TRBJ1-2; D is unclear. The CDR3 contains 13 residues. Germline lookup yields CDR1 KGHSH and CDR2 LQKENI. V was trimmed by 3 bases and J by 0 bases, leaving 5 bases between them.